This T cell receptor beta chain comes out of a study of cytomegalovirus exposure and HLA in healthy donors. PCR involved 60 Vbeta and 13 Jbeta primers. Produced via immunoSEQ multiplex PCR; TCRdb's table is partial and in-frame only. Among about 150,000 clones listed, roughly three quarters were seen once. The CDR3 contains 15 residues. V was pared by 2 bases and J by 3 bases, with 11 bases between. Germline assignment: CDR1 MNHEY and CDR2 SVGAGI. Findings of the study overall: Accurate prediction of most subjects' HLA-A and HLA-B alleles from TCR beta sequences was reported. In an earlier analysis, productive rearrangement rates for most beta V segments clustered near 87% or 30%. TCR beta chain V- and J-gene trimming was linked, in a later analysis, to a missense variant in DCLRE1C. Several top significant clusters appeared, in a later analysis, to be linked to common viral pathogens.

On this clone itself: The target antigen is unknown.

The source material was PBMCs. The chain uses TRBV6-5 and TRBJ2-4, with a possible D match to TRBD2 (6 bases). This clonotype was sampled from a man in his thirties or forties in good health and CMV-seropositive. The CDR3 sequence: CASSYGGDSKNIQYF. In DNA, the CDR3 is TGTGCCAGCAGTTACGGAGGGGATAGCAAAAACATTCAGTACTTC.